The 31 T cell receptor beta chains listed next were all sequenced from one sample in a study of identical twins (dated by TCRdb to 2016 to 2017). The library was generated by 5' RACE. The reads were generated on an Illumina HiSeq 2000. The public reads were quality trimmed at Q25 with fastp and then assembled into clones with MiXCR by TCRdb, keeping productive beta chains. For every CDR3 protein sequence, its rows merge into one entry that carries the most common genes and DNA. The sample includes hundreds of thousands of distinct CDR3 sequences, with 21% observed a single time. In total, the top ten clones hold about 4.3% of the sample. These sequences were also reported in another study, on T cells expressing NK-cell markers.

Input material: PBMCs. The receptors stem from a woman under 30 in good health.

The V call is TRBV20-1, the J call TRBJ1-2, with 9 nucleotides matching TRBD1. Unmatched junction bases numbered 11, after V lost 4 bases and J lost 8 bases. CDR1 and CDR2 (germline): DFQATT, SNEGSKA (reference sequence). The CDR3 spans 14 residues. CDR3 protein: CSAIQKGQGIGYTF. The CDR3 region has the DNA TGCAGTGCTATCCAGAAAGGACAGGGGATCGGCTACACCTTC.

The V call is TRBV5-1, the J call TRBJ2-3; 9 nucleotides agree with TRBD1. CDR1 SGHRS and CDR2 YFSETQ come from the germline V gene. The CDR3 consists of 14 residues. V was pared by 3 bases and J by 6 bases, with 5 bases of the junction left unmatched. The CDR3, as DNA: TGCGCCAGCAGCTGGGGACAGGGCGGGGATACGCAGTATTTT. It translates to CASSWGQGGDTQYF.

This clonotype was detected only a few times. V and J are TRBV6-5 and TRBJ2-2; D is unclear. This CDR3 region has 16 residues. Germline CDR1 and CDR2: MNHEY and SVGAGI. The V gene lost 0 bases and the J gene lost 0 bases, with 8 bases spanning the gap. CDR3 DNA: TGTGCCAGCAGTTACTCGCAGCTAACGAACACCGGGGAGCTGTTTTTT. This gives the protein CASSYSQLTNTGELFF.

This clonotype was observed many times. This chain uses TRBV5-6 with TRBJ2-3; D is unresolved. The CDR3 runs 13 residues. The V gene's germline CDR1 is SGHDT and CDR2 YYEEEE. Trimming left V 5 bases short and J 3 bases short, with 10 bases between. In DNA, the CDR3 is TGTGCCAGCAGTCGGACCGGGACAGATACGCAGTATTTT. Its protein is CASSRTGTDTQYF.

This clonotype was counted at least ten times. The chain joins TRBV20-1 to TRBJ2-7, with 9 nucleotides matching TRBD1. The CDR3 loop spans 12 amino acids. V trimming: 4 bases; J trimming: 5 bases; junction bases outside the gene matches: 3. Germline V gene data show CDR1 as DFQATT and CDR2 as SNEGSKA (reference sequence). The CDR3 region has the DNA TGCAGTGCTAAACAGGGGGCCCACGAGCAGTACTTC. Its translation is CSAKQGAHEQYF.

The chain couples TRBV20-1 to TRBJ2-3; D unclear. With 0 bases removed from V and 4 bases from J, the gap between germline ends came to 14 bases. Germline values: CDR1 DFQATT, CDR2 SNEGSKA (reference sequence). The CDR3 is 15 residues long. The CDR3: CSARDPLRSADTQYF. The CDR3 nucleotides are TGCAGTGCTAGAGATCCACTCAGGAGCGCAGATACGCAGTATTTT.

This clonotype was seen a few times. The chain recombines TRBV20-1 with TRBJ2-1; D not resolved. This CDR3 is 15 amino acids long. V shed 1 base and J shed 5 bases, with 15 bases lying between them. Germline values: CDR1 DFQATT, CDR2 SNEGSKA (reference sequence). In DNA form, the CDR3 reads TGCAGTGCTAGAGGGGTGGGCTTGATCCACAATGAGCAGTTCTTC. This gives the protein CSARGVGLIHNEQFF.

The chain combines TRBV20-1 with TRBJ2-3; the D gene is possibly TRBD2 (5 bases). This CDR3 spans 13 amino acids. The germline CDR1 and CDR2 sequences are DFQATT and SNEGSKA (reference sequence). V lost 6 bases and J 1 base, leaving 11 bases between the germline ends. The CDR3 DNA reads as TGCAGTGCCCTCGGACTTGGCACAGATACGCAGTATTTT. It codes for CSALGLGTDTQYF.

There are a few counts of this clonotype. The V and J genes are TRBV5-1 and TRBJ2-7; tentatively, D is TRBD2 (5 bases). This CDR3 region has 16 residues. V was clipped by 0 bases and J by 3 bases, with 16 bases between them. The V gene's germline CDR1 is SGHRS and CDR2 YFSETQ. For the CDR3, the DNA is TGCGCCAGCAGCTTGGCCTATGACGTCGGGAACTACGAGCAGTACTTC. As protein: CASSLAYDVGNYEQYF.

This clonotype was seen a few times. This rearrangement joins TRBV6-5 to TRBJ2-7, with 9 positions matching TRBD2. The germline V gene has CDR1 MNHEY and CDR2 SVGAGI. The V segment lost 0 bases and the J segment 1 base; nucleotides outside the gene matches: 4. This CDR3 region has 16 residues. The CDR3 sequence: CASSYSSGRASYEQYF. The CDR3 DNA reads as TGTGCCAGCAGTTACTCTAGCGGGAGAGCTTCCTACGAGCAGTACTTC.

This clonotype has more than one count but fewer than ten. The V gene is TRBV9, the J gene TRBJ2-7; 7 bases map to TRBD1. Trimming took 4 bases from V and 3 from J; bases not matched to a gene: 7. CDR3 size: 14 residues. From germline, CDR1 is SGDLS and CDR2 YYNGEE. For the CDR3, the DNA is TGTGCCAGCAGCCCGGCGGACAGGAACTACGAGCAGTACTTC. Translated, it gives CASSPADRNYEQYF. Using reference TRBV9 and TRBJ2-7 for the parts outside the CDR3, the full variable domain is DSGVTQTPKHLITATGQRVTLRCSPRSGDLSVYWYQQSLDQGLQFLIQYYNGEERAKGNILERFSAQQFPDLHSELNLSSLELGDSALYFCASSPADRNYEQYFGPGTRLTVT.

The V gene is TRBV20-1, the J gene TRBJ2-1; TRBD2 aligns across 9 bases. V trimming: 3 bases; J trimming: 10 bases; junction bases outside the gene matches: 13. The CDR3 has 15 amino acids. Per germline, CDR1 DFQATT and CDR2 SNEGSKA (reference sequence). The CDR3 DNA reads TGCAGTGCTAGGAATGTAGCGGGAGCAGAAGACGAGCAGTTCTTC. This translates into CSARNVAGAEDEQFF.

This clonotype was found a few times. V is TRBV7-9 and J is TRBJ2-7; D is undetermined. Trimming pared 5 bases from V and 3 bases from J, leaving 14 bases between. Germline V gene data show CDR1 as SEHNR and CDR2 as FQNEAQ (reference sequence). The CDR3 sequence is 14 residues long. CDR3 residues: CASSVGRAVYEQYF. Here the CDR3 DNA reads TGTGCCAGCAGCGTAGGACGGGCCGTCTACGAGCAGTACTTC.

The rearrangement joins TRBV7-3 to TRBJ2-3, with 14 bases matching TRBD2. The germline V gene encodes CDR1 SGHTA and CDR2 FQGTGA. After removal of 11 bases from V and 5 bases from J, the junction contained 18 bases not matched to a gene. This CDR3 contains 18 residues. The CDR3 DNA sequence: TGTGCCTTCAGCCCGACTAGCGGGAGGGCCATATCTAGAGATACGCAGTATTTT. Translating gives CAFSPTSGRAISRDTQYF. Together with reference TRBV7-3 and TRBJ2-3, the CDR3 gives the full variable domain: GAGVSQTPSNKVTEKGKYVELRCDPISGHTALYWYRQSLGQGPEFLIYFQGTGAADDSGLPNDRFFAVRPEGSVSTLKIQRTERGDSAVYLCAFSPTSGRAISRDTQYFGPGTRLTVL.

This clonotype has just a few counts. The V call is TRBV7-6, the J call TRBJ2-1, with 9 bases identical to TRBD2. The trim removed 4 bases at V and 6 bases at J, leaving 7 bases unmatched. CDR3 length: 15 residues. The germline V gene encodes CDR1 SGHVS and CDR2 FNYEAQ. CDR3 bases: TGTGCCAGCAGCTCTATAGCGGGGGTTGGCAATGAGCAGTTCTTC. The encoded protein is CASSSIAGVGNEQFF.

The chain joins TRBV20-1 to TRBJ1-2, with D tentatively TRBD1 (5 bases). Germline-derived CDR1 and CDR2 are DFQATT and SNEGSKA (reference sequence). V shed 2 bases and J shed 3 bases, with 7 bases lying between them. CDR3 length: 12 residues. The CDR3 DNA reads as TGCAGTGCTAGACCAGGGCACTATGGCTACACCTTC. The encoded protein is CSARPGHYGYTF.

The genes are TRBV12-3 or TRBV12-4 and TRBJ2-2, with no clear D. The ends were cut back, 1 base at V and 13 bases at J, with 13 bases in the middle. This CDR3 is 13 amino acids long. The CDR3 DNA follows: TGTGCCAGCAGTTTAGGTCGGGTCGGGCGGCTGTTTTTT. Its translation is CASSLGRVGRLFF.

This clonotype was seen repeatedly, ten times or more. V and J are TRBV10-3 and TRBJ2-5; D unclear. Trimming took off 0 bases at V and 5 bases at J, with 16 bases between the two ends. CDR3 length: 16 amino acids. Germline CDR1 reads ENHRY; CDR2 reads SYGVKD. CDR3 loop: CAISESTVPRQETQYF. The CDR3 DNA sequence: TGTGCCATCAGTGAGTCGACCGTCCCTCGCCAGGAGACCCAGTACTTC.

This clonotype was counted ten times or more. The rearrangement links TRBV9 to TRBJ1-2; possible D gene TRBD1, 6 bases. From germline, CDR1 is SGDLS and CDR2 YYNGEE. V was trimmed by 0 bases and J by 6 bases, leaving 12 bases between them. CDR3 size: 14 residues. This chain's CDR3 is CASSVVGGTDGYTF. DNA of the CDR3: TGTGCCAGCAGCGTAGTTGGGGGCACAGATGGCTACACCTTC.

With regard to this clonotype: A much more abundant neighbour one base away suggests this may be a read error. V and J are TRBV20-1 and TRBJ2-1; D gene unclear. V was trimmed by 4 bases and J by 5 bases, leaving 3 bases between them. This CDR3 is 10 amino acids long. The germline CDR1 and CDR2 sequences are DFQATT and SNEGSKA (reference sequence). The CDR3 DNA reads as TGCAGTGCTATGGACAATGAGCAGTTCTTC. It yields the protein CSAMDNEQFF.

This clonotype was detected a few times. In DNA, the CDR3 is TGCGCCAGCAGAAGCGGGAGTAGAGAAGATACGCAGTATTTT. Translating gives CASRSGSREDTQYF. The chain is built from TRBV5-1 and TRBJ2-3; TRBD2 aligns across 8 bases. Trimming took 5 bases from V and 5 from J; bases not matched to a gene: 7. Germline lookup yields CDR1 SGHRS and CDR2 YFSETQ. The CDR3 sequence is 14 residues long.

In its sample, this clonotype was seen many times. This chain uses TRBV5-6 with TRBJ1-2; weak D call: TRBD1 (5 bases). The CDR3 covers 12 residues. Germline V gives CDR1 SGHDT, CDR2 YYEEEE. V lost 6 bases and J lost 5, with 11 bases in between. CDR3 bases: TGTGCCAGCACCCCCGGGGGTTATGGCTACACCTTC. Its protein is CASTPGGYGYTF. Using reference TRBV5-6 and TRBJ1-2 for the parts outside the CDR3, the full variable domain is DAGVTQSPTHLIKTRGQQVTLRCSPKSGHDTVSWYQQALGQGPQFIFQYYEEEERQRGNFPDRFSGHQFPNYSSELNVNALLLGDSALYLCASTPGGYGYTFGSGTRLTVV.

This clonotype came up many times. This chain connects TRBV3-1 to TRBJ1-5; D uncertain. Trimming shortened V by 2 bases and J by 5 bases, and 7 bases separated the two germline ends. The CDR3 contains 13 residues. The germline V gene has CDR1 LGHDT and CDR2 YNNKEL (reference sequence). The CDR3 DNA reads TGTGCCAGCAGCCAAATGGTGGATCAGCCCCAGCATTTT. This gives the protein CASSQMVDQPQHF.

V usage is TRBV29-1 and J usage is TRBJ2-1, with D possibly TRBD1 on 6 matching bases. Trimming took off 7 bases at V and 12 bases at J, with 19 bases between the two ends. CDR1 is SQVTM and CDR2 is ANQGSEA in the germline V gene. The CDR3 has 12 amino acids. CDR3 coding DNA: TGCAGCGCCTGGGACACGGCGCCAGGGCAGTTCTTC. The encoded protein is CSAWDTAPGQFF.

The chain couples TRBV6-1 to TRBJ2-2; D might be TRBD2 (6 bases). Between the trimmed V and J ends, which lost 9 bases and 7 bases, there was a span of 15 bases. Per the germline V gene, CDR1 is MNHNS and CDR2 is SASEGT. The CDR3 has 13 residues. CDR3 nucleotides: TGTGCCAGACACCCCGCGGGGTTCGGGGAGCTGTTTTTT. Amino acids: CARHPAGFGELFF.

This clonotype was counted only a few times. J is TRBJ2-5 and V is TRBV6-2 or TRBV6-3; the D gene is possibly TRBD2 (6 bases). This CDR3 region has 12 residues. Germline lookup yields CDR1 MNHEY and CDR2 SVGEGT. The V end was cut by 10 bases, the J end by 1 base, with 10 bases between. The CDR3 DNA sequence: TGTGCCACCCGCGGGACCCAAGAGACCCAGTACTTC. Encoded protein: CATRGTQETQYF.

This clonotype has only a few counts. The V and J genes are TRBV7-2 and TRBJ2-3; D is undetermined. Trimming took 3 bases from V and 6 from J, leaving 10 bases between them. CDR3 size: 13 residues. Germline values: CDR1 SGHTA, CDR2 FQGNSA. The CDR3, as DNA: TGTGCCAGCAGCTTTTCCTGGTCGGATACGCAGTATTTT. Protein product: CASSFSWSDTQYF.

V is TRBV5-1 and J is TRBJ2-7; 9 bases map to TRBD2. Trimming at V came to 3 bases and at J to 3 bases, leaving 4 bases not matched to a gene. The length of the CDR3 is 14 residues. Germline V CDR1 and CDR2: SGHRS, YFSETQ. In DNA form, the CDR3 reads TGCGCCAGCAGCTCAAGCGGGGGGATCTACGAGCAGTACTTC. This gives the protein CASSSSGGIYEQYF.

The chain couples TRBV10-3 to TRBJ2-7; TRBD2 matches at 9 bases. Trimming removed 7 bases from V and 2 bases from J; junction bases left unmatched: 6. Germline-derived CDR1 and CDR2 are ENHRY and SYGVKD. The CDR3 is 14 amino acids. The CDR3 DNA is TGTGCCATCAATACTAGCGGGCAGACCTACGAGCAGTACTTC. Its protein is CAINTSGQTYEQYF.

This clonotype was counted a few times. The CDR3 bases are TGTGCCAGCACCTGGGGGACTAGCCAAGAGACCCAGTACTTC. Translated: CASTWGTSQETQYF. The chain is built from TRBV12-3 or TRBV12-4 and TRBJ2-5; 8 bases map to TRBD2. The V and J ends lost 7 bases and 1 base, in that order; junction bases with no gene match: 5. The CDR3 length is 14 residues.

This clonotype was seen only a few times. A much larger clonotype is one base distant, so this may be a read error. The CDR3 DNA sequence: TGTGTCAGCAGCGAGAGTCCACGGGAGACAGATACGCAGTATTTT. Encoded protein: CVSSESPRETDTQYF. The chain couples TRBV7-6 to TRBJ2-3, with D possibly being TRBD2 (6 bases). The CDR3 consists of 15 residues. Germline assignment: CDR1 SGHVS and CDR2 FNYEAQ.